This entry lists 27 T cell receptor beta chains sequenced from one sample in a study of cytomegalovirus exposure and HLA in healthy donors. The repertoire was sequenced with immunoSEQ multiplex PCR; TCRdb's copy has only in-frame clones and lacks some. The sample lists about 64,000 clones; 80% to 90% were seen once. The specimen was PBMCs. These receptor sequences come from a woman under 30 in good health and CMV-seronegative.

The chain has TRBV19 and TRBJ2-2, with TRBD2 matching over 7 bases. CDR3 length equals 14 residues. The junction had 9 bases not matched to a gene; V was cut back by 6 bases and J by 8 bases. Germline-derived CDR1 and CDR2 are LNHDA and SQIVND (reference sequence). The DNA for the CDR3 is TGTGCCAGTAGGTTTGCGGGGGTGATTGGGGAGCTGTTTTTT. The encoded protein is CASRFAGVIGELFF.

V gene TRBV9 combines with J gene TRBJ2-1, with no clear D. This CDR3 has 15 residues. V was shortened by 0 bases and J by 6 bases, with 13 bases between the two germline ends. Germline CDR1 SGDLS, CDR2 YYNGEE. CDR3 DNA sequence: TGTGCCAGCAGCGTAGGTGGTAGTCCGGGCAATGAGCAGTTCTTC. Protein sequence: CASSVGGSPGNEQFF.

The rearrangement joins TRBV7-8 to TRBJ2-2, with 14 bases identical to TRBD2. The CDR3 runs to 17 residues. The germline CDR1 and CDR2 sequences are SGHVS and FQNEAQ. V shed 5 bases and J 3 bases; nucleotides not matched to a gene: 5. This CDR3 is CASSPGLAGGHTGELFF. The DNA of the CDR3 is TGTGCCAGCAGCCCTGGACTAGCGGGGGGCCACACCGGGGAGCTGTTTTTT.

This chain joins TRBV6-5 and TRBJ1-1, with TRBD1 matching 8 bases. CDR1 is MNHEY and CDR2 is SVGAGI in the germline V gene. Trimming took 5 bases from V and 5 from J; bases not matched to a gene: 4. CDR3 length equals 13 residues. As DNA, the CDR3 is TGTGCCAGCAGTATCGACAGGGGAACTGAAGCTTTCTTT. Protein product: CASSIDRGTEAFF.

J is TRBJ2-5 and V is TRBV25-1, with 10 bases lining up with TRBD2. Trimming took 1 base from V and 4 from J; bases not matched to a gene: 9. This CDR3 has 17 residues. Germline V gives CDR1 MGHDK, CDR2 SYGVNS. CDR3 nucleotide sequence: TGTGCCAGCAGTGAATGGTTAGCGGGGGGTTTCGGAGAGACCCAGTACTTC. Its translation: CASSEWLAGGFGETQYF. Based on the CDR3 plus reference TRBV25-1 and TRBJ2-5, the full variable domain is EADIYQTPRYLVIGTGKKITLECSQTMGHDKMYWYQQDPGMELHLIHYSYGVNSTEKGDLSSESTVSRIRTEHFPLTLESARPSHTSQYLCASSEWLAGGFGETQYFGPGTRLLVL.

The chain employs TRBV28 and TRBJ2-2; 7 nucleotides agree with TRBD1. Germline-derived CDR1 and CDR2 are MDHEN and SYDVKM. Trimming removed 3 bases from V and 5 bases from J; junction bases left unmatched: 6. This CDR3 is built from 15 residues. CDR3 in DNA: TGTGCCAGCAGTTTGACAGGGTATCTTACCGGGGAGCTGTTTTTT. It is translated as CASSLTGYLTGELFF.

This chain links TRBV2 with TRBJ2-6; D unresolved. V gave up 7 bases and J gave up 0 bases, with 7 bases separating them. There are 14 residues in the CDR3. Per the germline V gene, CDR1 is SNHLY and CDR2 is FYNNEI. The CDR3 protein is CASTLPSGANVLTF. The CDR3, as DNA: TGTGCCAGCACCCTCCCCTCTGGGGCCAACGTCCTGACTTTC.

The V and J genes are TRBV6-5 and TRBJ1-1; 8 bases agree with TRBD1. The CDR3 contains 14 residues. Germline CDR1 reads MNHEY; CDR2 reads SVGAGI. The junction had 9 bases not matched to a gene; V was cut back by 6 bases and J by 6 bases. The CDR3 DNA follows: TGTGCCAGCAGCCAGGACAGGGTCATTTCTGAAGCTTTCTTT. This codes for CASSQDRVISEAFF.

The rearrangement links TRBV10-3 to TRBJ1-1, with D possibly being TRBD1 (6 bases). Germline V gene data show CDR1 as ENHRY and CDR2 as SYGVKD. The ends were cut back, 6 bases at V and 1 base at J, with 15 bases in the middle. CDR3 size: 15 residues. In DNA form, the CDR3 reads TGTGCCATCAGCAGCACAGGGACACCGAACACTGAAGCTTTCTTT. Its translation: CAISSTGTPNTEAFF.

The rearrangement uses TRBV5-1 and TRBJ2-7; TRBD1 matches at 9 bases. Looked up from germline, CDR1 is SGHRS and CDR2 is YFSETQ. J lost 5 bases, V lost 0 bases, and 9 bases had no gene match. The CDR3 sequence is 16 residues long. The CDR3 nucleotides are TGCGCCAGCAGCTTGGCATTTGGGACAGGGCTGGACGAGCAGTACTTC. It is translated as CASSLAFGTGLDEQYF.

In its sample, this clone was seen a few times. The chain couples TRBV19 to TRBJ1-5, with 10 bases that match TRBD1. Germline V CDR1 and CDR2: LNHDA, SQIVND (reference sequence). The CDR3 totals 15 residues. V gave up 1 base and J gave up 4 bases; unmatched junction bases: 1. The CDR3 spells CASSIADRGNQPQHF. In DNA form, the CDR3 reads TGTGCCAGTAGTATAGCGGACAGGGGGAATCAGCCCCAGCATTTT.

The chain joins TRBV11-2 to TRBJ2-7; weak D call: TRBD1 (6 bases). Trimming removed 3 bases at V and 1 base at J, with 22 bases between. CDR3 length equals 18 residues. Germline V lookup: CDR1 SGHAT, CDR2 FQNNGV. The chain's CDR3 is CASSFGALGADSSYEQYF. The CDR3 region has the DNA TGTGCCAGCAGCTTCGGTGCCCTGGGGGCGGACTCTTCCTACGAGCAGTACTTC. The full variable domain, rest sourced from reference TRBV11-2 and TRBJ2-7, is EAGVAQSPRYKIIEKRQSVAFWCNPISGHATLYWYQQILGQGPKLLIQFQNNGVVDDSQLPKDRFSAERLKGVDSTLKIQPAKLEDSAVYLCASSFGALGADSSYEQYFGPGTRLTVT.

The chain carries TRBV27 and TRBJ2-5; no firm D call. This CDR3 has 14 residues. CDR1 is MNHEY, CDR2 SMNVEV, per germline (reference sequence). V was cut by 8 bases and J by 3 bases, with 16 bases left in between. The CDR3 DNA reads as TGTGCCAGCGGCTTTTGGGCACGAGAAGAGACCCAGTACTTC. Protein: CASGFWAREETQYF.

V and J are TRBV5-1 and TRBJ2-7, with D tentatively TRBD2 (6 bases). CDR1 is SGHRS and CDR2 is YFSETQ in the germline V gene. The CDR3 covers 14 residues. Trimming left V 4 bases short and J 4 bases short, with 15 bases between. The CDR3 loop is CASSQVGTGYEQYF. The CDR3 nucleotides read TGCGCCAGCAGCCAGGTCGGGACTGGTTACGAGCAGTACTTC.

The chain employs TRBV18 and TRBJ1-1; perhaps TRBD1 as D (5 bases). CDR3 length: 13 residues. Trimming cost V 3 bases and J 1 base, with 6 bases left between them. Germline V gene data show CDR1 as KGHSH and CDR2 as LQKENI. CDR3 amino acids: CASSPGGNTEAFF. The CDR3, as DNA: TGTGCCAGCTCACCGGGGGGGAACACTGAAGCTTTCTTT.

The chain links TRBV18 to TRBJ2-3, with TRBD2 matching over 11 bases. Germline V gives CDR1 KGHSH, CDR2 LQKENI. The CDR3 covers 14 residues. Unmatched junction bases numbered 0, after V lost 1 base and J lost 6 bases. CDR3 DNA: TGTGCCAGCTCACCACTAGCGGGAGGGGATACGCAGTATTTT. This translates into CASSPLAGGDTQYF. The complete variable domain, with remaining parts taken from reference TRBV18 and TRBJ2-3, reads NAGVMQNPRHLVRRRGQEARLRCSPMKGHSHVYWYRQLPEEGLKFMVYLQKENIIDESGMPKERFSAEFPKEGPSILRIQQVVRGDSAAYFCASSPLAGGDTQYFGPGTRLTVL.

The chain combines TRBV27 with TRBJ2-1; perhaps TRBD1 as D (5 bases). The length of the CDR3 is 14 residues. With 4 bases removed from V and 3 bases from J, the gap between germline ends came to 10 bases. Germline-derived CDR1 and CDR2 are MNHEY and SMNVEV (reference sequence). As DNA, the CDR3 is TGTGCCAGCAGTTCAGACAGACACTACAATGAGCAGTTCTTC. It yields the protein CASSSDRHYNEQFF.

J is TRBJ2-7 and V is TRBV27; 7 bases are shared with TRBD1. Germline lookup yields CDR1 MNHEY and CDR2 SMNVEV (reference sequence). The CDR3 loop spans 15 amino acids. With V trimmed by 0 bases and J by 4 bases, 6 bases remained unmatched. The CDR3 reads CASSLSSQGLYEQYF. The CDR3 nucleotides read TGTGCCAGCAGTTTATCATCACAGGGGCTATACGAGCAGTACTTC.

CDR3 region: CASSAVLAGANEQFF. The CDR3 bases are TGCGCCAGCAGCGCCGTACTAGCGGGAGCTAACGAGCAGTTCTTC. V and J are TRBV5-1 and TRBJ2-1; 11 bases map to TRBD2. The junction had 10 bases not matched to a gene; V was cut back by 4 bases and J by 10 bases. In germline, CDR1 is SGHRS, CDR2 YFSETQ. The CDR3 covers 15 residues. Supplemented by reference TRBV5-1 and TRBJ2-1, the full variable domain reads KAGVTQTPRYLIKTRGQQVTLSCSPISGHRSVSWYQQTPGQGLQFLFEYFSETQRNKGNFPGRFSGRQFSNSRSEMNVSTLELGDSALYLCASSAVLAGANEQFFGPGTRLTVL.

The chain couples TRBV7-9 to TRBJ1-1, with D hard to call. This CDR3 contains 13 residues. V shed 5 bases and J shed 1 base, with 8 bases lying between them. CDR1 and CDR2 (germline): SEHNR, FQNEAQ (reference sequence). CDR3 sequence reads: CASSHRQNTEAFF. The CDR3 DNA sequence: TGTGCCAGCAGCCATCGACAGAACACTGAAGCTTTCTTT.

J is TRBJ1-5 and V is TRBV7-2, with 11 bases lining up with TRBD1. The CDR3 has 15 residues. CDR1 is SGHTA and CDR2 is FQGNSA in the germline V gene. Trimming at V came to 2 bases and at J to 8 bases, leaving 5 bases not matched to a gene. CDR3 protein: CASSLSGTGGEPQHF. In DNA form, the CDR3 reads TGTGCCAGCAGCTTATCCGGGACAGGGGGTGAGCCCCAGCATTTT.

Only one count was recorded for this clone. V gene TRBV11-3 combines with J gene TRBJ2-1, with 10 bases matching TRBD2. J lost 9 bases, V lost 0 bases, and 2 bases had no gene match. The CDR3 consists of 14 residues. CDR1 is SGHNT and CDR2 is YENEEA in the germline V gene. CDR3 amino acids: CASSLEPSGSEQFF. The CDR3 DNA follows: TGTGCCAGCAGCTTAGAACCTAGCGGGAGTGAGCAGTTCTTC. Supplemented by reference TRBV11-3 and TRBJ2-1, the full variable domain reads EAGVVQSPRYKIIEKKQPVAFWCNPISGHNTLYWYLQNLGQGPELLIRYENEEAVDDSQLPKDRFSAERLKGVDSTLKIQPAELGDSAVYLCASSLEPSGSEQFFGPGTRLTVL.

This clone was recorded once. The J gene is TRBJ2-7, the V gene TRBV5-5; D is unresolved. V was trimmed by 4 bases and J by 3 bases, leaving 14 bases between them. The CDR3 runs 14 residues. Germline CDR1 reads SGHKS; CDR2 reads YYEKEE (reference sequence). The CDR3 sequence is CASSLTPESYEQYF. CDR3 nucleotides: TGTGCCAGCAGCCTGACTCCCGAAAGCTACGAGCAGTACTTC.

V and J are TRBV9 and TRBJ1-2, with D hard to call. Deletions cut 3 bases from V and 2 bases from J, with 5 bases between. This CDR3 is built from 12 residues. The germline V gene encodes CDR1 SGDLS and CDR2 YYNGEE. CDR3 sequence reads: CASSAANYGYTF. In DNA, the CDR3 is TGTGCCAGCAGCGCAGCGAACTATGGCTACACCTTC.

This chain links TRBV18 with TRBJ2-3, with 8 bases lining up with TRBD2. There are 16 residues in the CDR3. CDR1 KGHSH and CDR2 LQKENI come from the germline V gene. J gave up 4 bases and V 1 base, and 7 bases lay outside the gene matches. This chain's CDR3 is CASSPQRVAGPDTQYF. CDR3 DNA sequence: TGTGCCAGCTCACCACAGCGGGTAGCGGGGCCAGATACGCAGTATTTT.

The gene calls are TRBV19 and TRBJ2-6; D not certain. Germline CDR1 LNHDA, CDR2 SQIVND (reference sequence). The CDR3 runs 15 residues. V lost 3 bases and J lost 1, with 7 bases in between. The CDR3 sequence is CASSIFESGANVLTF. In DNA, the CDR3 is TGTGCCAGTAGTATCTTCGAGTCTGGGGCCAACGTCCTGACTTTC.

The chain joins TRBV30 to TRBJ1-1, with D possibly TRBD1 on 5 matching bases. V lost 4 bases and J 4 bases, leaving 16 bases between the germline ends. Germline loops: CDR1 GTSNPN, CDR2 SVGIG (reference sequence). This CDR3 is built from 14 residues. CDR3 DNA: TGTGCCTGGATCTACGGGGGAAGAGGCACTGAAGCTTTCTTT. Translated, it gives CAWIYGGRGTEAFF.